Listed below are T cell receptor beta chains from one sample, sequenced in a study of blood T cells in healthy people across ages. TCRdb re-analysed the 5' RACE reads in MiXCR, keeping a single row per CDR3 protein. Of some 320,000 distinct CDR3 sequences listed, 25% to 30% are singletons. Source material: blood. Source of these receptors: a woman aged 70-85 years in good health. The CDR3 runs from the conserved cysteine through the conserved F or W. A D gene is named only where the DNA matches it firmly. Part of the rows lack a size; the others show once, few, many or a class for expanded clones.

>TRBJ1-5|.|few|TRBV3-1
CASSRGARNQPQHF
TGTGCCAGCAGCAGGGGGGCTCGCAATCAGCCCCAGCATTTT
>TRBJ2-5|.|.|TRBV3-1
CASSRWGETQYF
TGTGCCAGCAGCCGGTGGGGGGAGACCCAGTACTTC
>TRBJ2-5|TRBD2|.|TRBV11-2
CASSPIERGDRETQYF
TGTGCCAGCAGCCCAATAGAGCGGGGGGATAGAGAGACCCAGTACTTC
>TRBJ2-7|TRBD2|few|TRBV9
CASSKGTSPTYEQYF
TGTGCCAGCAGCAAGGGGACTAGCCCTACTTACGAGCAGTACTTC
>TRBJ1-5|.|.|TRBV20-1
CSVSGGADQPQHF
TGCAGTGTTTCGGGGGGGGCCGATCAGCCCCAGCATTTT
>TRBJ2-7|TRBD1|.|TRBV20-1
CSALLDRGKRYEQYF
TGCAGTGCCCTCCTCGACAGGGGGAAAAGATACGAGCAGTACTTC
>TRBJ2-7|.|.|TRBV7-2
CASSPGTGEWSEQYF
TGTGCCAGCAGCCCTGGGACTGGGGAATGGAGCGAGCAGTACTTC
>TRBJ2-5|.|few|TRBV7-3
CASSFRRFF
TGTGCCAGCAGCTTTAGGAGGTTCTTC
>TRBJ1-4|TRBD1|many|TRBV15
CATSRDGLYPGTGNNEKLFF
TGTGCCACCAGCAGAGATGGTTTATATCCCGGGACAGGGAATAATGAAAAACTGTTTTTT
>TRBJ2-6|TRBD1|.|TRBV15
CATSRDDKQGALGANVLTF
TGTGCCACCAGCAGAGATGATAAACAGGGGGCGCTGGGGGCCAACGTCCTGACTTTC
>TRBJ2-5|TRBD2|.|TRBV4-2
CASSQSGTSVEQYF
TGTGCCAGCAGCCAAAGCGGGACTAGCGTAGAGCAGTACTTC
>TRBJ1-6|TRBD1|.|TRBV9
CASSAEDREGSASPLHF
TGTGCCAGCAGCGCGGAGGACAGGGAGGGATCGGCTTCACCCCTCCACTTT
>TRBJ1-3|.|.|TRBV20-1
CSAPDTASSGNTVYF
TGCAGTGCCCCGGACACAGCGAGCTCTGGAAACACCGTATATTTT
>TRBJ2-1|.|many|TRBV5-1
CASSLVRDQYNEQFF
TGCGCCAGCAGCTTGGTACGGGACCAGTACAATGAGCAGTTCTTC
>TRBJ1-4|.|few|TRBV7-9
CASSLGRGDWEKLFF
TGTGCCAGCAGCTTAGGAAGGGGAGATTGGGAAAAACTGTTTTTT
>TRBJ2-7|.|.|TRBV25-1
CASSVQGGGGEQYF
TGTGCCAGCAGCGTCCAAGGGGGGGGAGGCGAGCAGTACTTC
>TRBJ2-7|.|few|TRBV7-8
CASSLVSGVLSYEQYF
TGTGCCAGCAGCTTAGTTTCGGGAGTACTTTCCTACGAGCAGTACTTC
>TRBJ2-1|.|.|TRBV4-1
CASSQDPFSSYNEQFF
TGCGCCAGCAGCCAAGATCCGTTCAGCTCCTACAATGAGCAGTTCTTC
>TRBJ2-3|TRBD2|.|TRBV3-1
CASSSPGLDKDTQYF
TGTGCCAGCAGCTCACCGGGACTAGATAAAGATACGCAGTATTTT
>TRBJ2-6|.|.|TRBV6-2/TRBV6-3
CASMRTSGANVLTF
TGTGCCAGCATGAGGACATCTGGGGCCAACGTCCTGACTTTC
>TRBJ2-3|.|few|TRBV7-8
CASSSTNTQYF
TGTGCCAGCAGCTCCACTAATACGCAGTATTTT
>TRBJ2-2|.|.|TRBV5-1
CASSRVDPGELFF
TGCGCCAGCAGCCGGGTGGATCCCGGGGAGCTGTTTTTT
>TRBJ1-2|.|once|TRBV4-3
CASSQEQGSIGYTF
TGCGCCAGCAGCCAAGAGCAGGGGAGTATTGGCTACACCTTC